Sequencing of this TCR beta chain was carried out in a study of T-cell reconstitution after alpha-beta-depleted transplantation in children. This clonotype was detected a few times. TCRbeta library preparation incorporated unique molecular identifiers. TCRdb recomputed calls from the PCR reads with MiXCR, one row per CDR3 protein. The sample contains about 540,000 distinct CDR3 sequences, about 16% of which appear only once. V gave up 0 bases and J gave up 7 bases, with 18 bases separating them. Germline assignment: CDR1 SGHRS and CDR2 YFSETQ. This CDR3 contains 16 residues. This chain joins TRBV5-1 and TRBJ2-3, with a tentative D call TRBD2 (5 bases). This TCR came from a human donor who donated a stem cell graft to a child with acute lymphoblastic leukemia. Here the sequenced sample was PBMCs from the stem cell graft donor, taken from the stem cell graft. CDR3 DNA: TGCGCCAGCAGCTTGGGAGGAGGCGGCCGGGGAAATACGCAGTATTTT. This encodes CASSLGGGGRGNTQYF.